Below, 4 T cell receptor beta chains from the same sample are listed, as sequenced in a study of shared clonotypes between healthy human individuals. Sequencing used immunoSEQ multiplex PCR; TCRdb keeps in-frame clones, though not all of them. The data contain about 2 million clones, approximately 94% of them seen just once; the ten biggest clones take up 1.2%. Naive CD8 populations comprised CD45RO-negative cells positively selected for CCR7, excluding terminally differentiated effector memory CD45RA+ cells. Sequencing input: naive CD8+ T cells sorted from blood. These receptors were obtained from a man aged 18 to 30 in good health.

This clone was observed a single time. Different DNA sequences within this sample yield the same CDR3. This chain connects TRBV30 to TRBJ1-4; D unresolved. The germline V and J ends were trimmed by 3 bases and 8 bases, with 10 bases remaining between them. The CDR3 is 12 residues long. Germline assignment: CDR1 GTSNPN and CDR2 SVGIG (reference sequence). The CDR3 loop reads CAWSWGGEKLFF. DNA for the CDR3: TGTGCCTGGAGCTGGGGTGGGGAAAAACTGTTTTTT.

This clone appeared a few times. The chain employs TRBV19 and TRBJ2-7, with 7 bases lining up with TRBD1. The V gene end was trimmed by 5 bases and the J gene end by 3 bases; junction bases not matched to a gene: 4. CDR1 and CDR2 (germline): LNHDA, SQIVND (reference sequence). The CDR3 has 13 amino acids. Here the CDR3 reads CASSSGQYYEQYF. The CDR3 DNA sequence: TGTGCCAGTAGTTCGGGACAGTACTACGAGCAGTACTTC.

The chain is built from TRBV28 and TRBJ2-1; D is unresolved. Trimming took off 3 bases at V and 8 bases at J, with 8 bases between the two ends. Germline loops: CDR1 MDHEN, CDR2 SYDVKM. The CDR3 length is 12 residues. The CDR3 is CASSFPRDEQFF. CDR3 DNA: TGTGCCAGCAGTTTCCCCCGCGATGAGCAGTTCTTC.

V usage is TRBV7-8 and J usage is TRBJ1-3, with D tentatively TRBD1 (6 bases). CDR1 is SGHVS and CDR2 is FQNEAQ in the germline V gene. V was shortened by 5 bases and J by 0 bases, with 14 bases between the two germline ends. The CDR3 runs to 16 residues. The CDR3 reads CASSPWEGVSGNTIYF. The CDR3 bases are TGTGCCAGCAGCCCGTGGGAGGGGGTCTCTGGAAACACCATATATTTT.